This T cell receptor (beta chain) derives from a study of neoadjuvant anti-PD-1 for oral cavity cancer. As for the study in general: Before surgery, most patients got three to four biweekly 3 mg/kg nivolumab doses.

Trimming took 4 bases from V and 2 from J, leaving 6 bases between them. The germline V gene has CDR1 SNHLY and CDR2 FYNNEI. This CDR3 region has 13 residues. The table came from immunoSEQ multiplex PCR; TCRdb's copy has only in-frame clones and leaves some out. The data hold 20,000 to 30,000 clones, with under 30% observed a single time. This clone was detected only a few times. Its antigen remains unknown. General study results and limits: With a few patients per group, TCR findings need larger cohorts.

The time point: after neoadjuvant nivolumab, at surgical resection. The material was tumor tissue, obtained after nivolumab (anti-PD-1) treatment. The sequence derives from a person between 40 and 79 years old with oral cavity squamous cell carcinoma. The V and J genes are TRBV2 and TRBJ1-5; D is unclear. The CDR3 region is CASSVEGNQPQHF. Written as DNA, the CDR3 is TGTGCCAGCAGTGTGGAGGGCAATCAGCCCCAGCATTTT.